Below, 25 T cell receptor beta chains from the same sample are listed, as sequenced in a study of cytomegalovirus exposure and HLA in healthy donors. The protocol was immunoSEQ multiplex PCR, while the TCRdb copy is restricted to in-frame clones and leaves out a portion. This sample yields 280,000 or so clones, of which 70% to 90% are seen a single time; over 0.7% belongs to the top ten. Sequencing input: PBMCs. The receptors stem from a woman between 18 and 29 years old in good health and CMV-seronegative.

The chain joins TRBV7-2 to TRBJ2-5; 9 positions match TRBD2. The CDR3 totals 15 residues. CDR1 is SGHTA and CDR2 is FQGNSA in the germline V gene. V was pared by 3 bases and J by 2 bases, with 4 bases of the junction left unmatched. The CDR3 is CASSFVTSGQETQYF. The CDR3 DNA reads TGTGCCAGCAGCTTTGTGACTAGCGGACAAGAGACCCAGTACTTC. The whole variable domain, remainder taken from reference TRBV7-2 and TRBJ2-5, is GAGVSQSPSNKVTEKGKDVELRCDPISGHTALYWYRQSLGQGLEFLIYFQGNSAPDKSGLPSDRFSAERTGGSVSTLTIQRTQQEDSAVYLCASSFVTSGQETQYFGPGTRLLVL.

The CDR3 DNA sequence: TGTGCCAGCAGCTTCCGGCTAGCACGGTACACCGGGGAGCTGTTTTTT. It encodes CASSFRLARYTGELFF. The chain links TRBV7-9 to TRBJ2-2; TRBD2 might be the D (5 bases). V shed 3 bases and J shed 3 bases, with 14 bases lying between them. CDR1 and CDR2 from the germline V gene are SEHNR and FQNEAQ (reference sequence). CDR3 length: 16 residues.

The chain recombines TRBV20-1 with TRBJ2-7, with a tentative D call TRBD2 (5 bases). This CDR3 has 11 amino acids. Per the germline V gene, CDR1 is DFQATT and CDR2 is SNEGSKA (reference sequence). V was shortened by 5 bases and J by 3 bases, with 8 bases between the two germline ends. The CDR3 sequence: CSAPEGYEQYF. For the CDR3, the DNA is TGCAGTGCTCCAGAGGGCTACGAGCAGTACTTC.

V and J are TRBV4-2 and TRBJ2-3; the match to TRBD2 covers 7 bases. The CDR3 sequence is 16 residues long. After removal of 0 bases from V and 6 bases from J, the junction contained 9 bases not matched to a gene. CDR1 is LGHNA, CDR2 YNFKEQ, per germline. CDR3 sequence (DNA): TGTGCCAGCAGCCAAGATCCGGGACTACCGGCGGATACGCAGTATTTT. As protein: CASSQDPGLPADTQYF.

As regards this clone: In the same sample, other DNA sequences code for this CDR3. The chain couples TRBV28 to TRBJ1-2; 8 bases are shared with TRBD1. In germline, CDR1 is MDHEN, CDR2 SYDVKM. This CDR3 region has 12 residues. Trimming at V came to 6 bases and at J to 5 bases, leaving 2 bases not matched to a gene. CDR3 sequence reads: CASSRQGYGYTF. CDR3 DNA sequence: TGTGCCAGCAGCAGACAGGGGTATGGCTACACCTTC.

V is TRBV28 and J is TRBJ2-7; 7 bases are shared with TRBD2. J was trimmed by 0 bases and V by 5 bases; bases with no gene match: 7. Looked up from germline, CDR1 is MDHEN and CDR2 is SYDVKM. This CDR3 region has 15 residues. CDR3 coding DNA: TGTGCCAGCAGTCAACCACTAGCGTTCTCCTACGAGCAGTACTTC. As protein: CASSQPLAFSYEQYF.

The V gene is TRBV28, the J gene TRBJ1-1; perhaps TRBD1 as D (5 bases). CDR1 is MDHEN and CDR2 is SYDVKM in the germline V gene. Trimming shortened V by 10 bases and J by 3 bases, and 15 bases separated the two germline ends. The CDR3 spans 13 residues. Written as DNA, the CDR3 is TGTGCCATCCTGGGGCCTCAGGACACTGAAGCTTTCTTT. Translation: CAILGPQDTEAFF.

This sequence joins TRBV29-1 and TRBJ2-5, with 9 bases fitting TRBD1. V gave up 6 bases and J gave up 6 bases; unmatched junction bases: 11. The length of the CDR3 is 14 residues. From germline, CDR1 is SQVTM and CDR2 ANQGSEA. CDR3 bases: TGCAGCGTCCGAGGGACAGGGCCCGTTAAGACCCAGTACTTC. This encodes CSVRGTGPVKTQYF. Using reference TRBV29-1 and TRBJ2-5 for the parts outside the CDR3, the full variable domain is SAVISQKPSRDICQRGTSLTIQCQVDSQVTMMFWYRQQPGQSLTLIATANQGSEATYESGFVIDKFPISRPNLTFSTLTVSNMSPEDSSIYLCSVRGTGPVKTQYFGPGTRLLVL.

V is TRBV28 and J is TRBJ1-5, with TRBD1 matching 9 bases. The CDR3 extends over 16 amino acids. Per the germline V gene, CDR1 is MDHEN and CDR2 is SYDVKM. J was trimmed by 4 bases and V by 10 bases; bases with no gene match: 14. In DNA, the CDR3 is TGTGCCACTCTCGGCCTCCGGGACAGGGTAAATCAGCCCCAGCATTTT. It translates to CATLGLRDRVNQPQHF.

The J gene is TRBJ1-2, the V gene TRBV14; TRBD1 agrees at 9 bases. Unmatched junction bases numbered 7, after V lost 0 bases and J lost 8 bases. CDR1 is SGHDN, CDR2 FVKESK, per germline. This CDR3 has 15 residues. CDR3 loop: CASSQEGGTGYGYTF. The CDR3 DNA reads as TGTGCCAGCAGCCAAGAAGGCGGGACAGGGTACGGCTACACCTTC. Supplemented by reference TRBV14 and TRBJ1-2, the full variable domain reads EAGVTQFPSHSVIEKGQTVTLRCDPISGHDNLYWYRRVMGKEIKFLLHFVKESKQDESGMPNNRFLAERTGGTYSTLKVQPAELEDSGVYFCASSQEGGTGYGYTFGSGTRLTVV.

The V call is TRBV2, the J call TRBJ2-7; 10 positions agree with TRBD1. V was pared by 5 bases and J by 6 bases, with 19 bases of the junction left unmatched. There are 18 residues in the CDR3. Germline lookup yields CDR1 SNHLY and CDR2 FYNNEI. The CDR3, as DNA: TGTGCCAGCAGTTGGGGGGTCCTTGGACAGGGGGTTCTTGTCGAGCAGTACTTC. This sequence encodes CASSWGVLGQGVLVEQYF.

The gene calls are TRBV11-3 and TRBJ2-2, with 7 bases aligning to TRBD2. J gave up 4 bases and V 5 bases, and 10 bases lay outside the gene matches. The CDR3 sequence is 16 residues long. CDR1 SGHNT and CDR2 YENEEA come from the germline V gene. DNA for the CDR3: TGTGCCAGCAGCAACACGTTGGGGGGGGTCACCGGGGAGCTGTTTTTT. Translating gives CASSNTLGGVTGELFF. Looking up the rest from reference TRBV11-3 and TRBJ2-2 gives the full variable domain: EAGVVQSPRYKIIEKKQPVAFWCNPISGHNTLYWYLQNLGQGPELLIRYENEEAVDDSQLPKDRFSAERLKGVDSTLKIQPAELGDSAVYLCASSNTLGGVTGELFFGEGSRLTVL.

The J gene is TRBJ1-2, the V gene TRBV29-1, with 8 bases fitting TRBD1. The CDR3 spans 16 residues. CDR1 SQVTM and CDR2 ANQGSEA come from the germline V gene. Unmatched junction bases numbered 17, after V lost 5 bases and J lost 6 bases. CDR3 nucleotides: TGCAGCGTTCCGGGGGGCAAAGGACAGGGAACCGATGGCTACACCTTC. Translation gives CSVPGGKGQGTDGYTF.

The chain uses TRBV18 and TRBJ2-7; the match to TRBD2 covers 11 bases. The CDR3 runs to 15 residues. J was trimmed by 5 bases and V by 8 bases; bases with no gene match: 11. Germline V gene data show CDR1 as KGHSH and CDR2 as LQKENI. In DNA, the CDR3 is TGTGCCAGCCGCACCCAACTAGCGGGAGTTGACGAGCAGTACTTC. Protein: CASRTQLAGVDEQYF.

The chain has TRBV9 and TRBJ2-7; D is unclear. The CDR3 contains 13 residues. V lost 0 bases and J lost 7, with 11 bases in between. The germline CDR1 and CDR2 sequences are SGDLS and YYNGEE. CDR3 nucleotides: TGTGCCAGCAGCGTAGAACTTCTTGCGGAGCAGTACTTC. It specifies CASSVELLAEQYF.

V is TRBV5-1 and J is TRBJ1-4, with D uncertain. CDR3 length: 13 amino acids. Deletions cut 4 bases from V and 8 bases from J, with 12 bases between. Germline values: CDR1 SGHRS, CDR2 YFSETQ. Here the CDR3 DNA reads TGCGCCAGCAGCCCCGGAGTGCGGGAAAAACTGTTTTTT. It is translated as CASSPGVREKLFF.

V usage is TRBV19 and J usage is TRBJ2-7; TRBD2 is a possible D gene (5 bases). Germline CDR1 reads LNHDA; CDR2 reads SQIVND (reference sequence). This CDR3 region has 12 residues. Trimming left V 5 bases short and J 2 bases short, with 7 bases between. The CDR3 bases are TGTGCCAGTAGTCCCGGGGCCTACGAGCAGTACTTC. Translated: CASSPGAYEQYF.

The CDR3 DNA reads TGTGCCAGCAGCCCTCGGTCCGCAAGCGGGGGAAGATACAATGAGCAGTTCTTC. It is translated as CASSPRSASGGRYNEQFF. V gene TRBV12-1 combines with J gene TRBJ2-1; the table's D call, TRBD2, was not checked against the DNA. TRBV12-1 corresponds to a pseudogene. The CDR3 loop spans 18 amino acids.

The chain uses TRBV6-1 and TRBJ2-1; a weak D match, TRBD1 (5 bases). The CDR3 runs 14 residues. Trimming removed 7 bases from V and 8 bases from J, with 18 bases in between. The germline gives CDR1 MNHNS, CDR2 SASEGT. For the CDR3, the DNA is TGTGCCAGCAAAGTAGCAGGGTCTATAGATGAGCAGTTCTTC. It encodes CASKVAGSIDEQFF.

V gene TRBV6-5 combines with J gene TRBJ1-3, with D hard to call. Germline V gene data show CDR1 as MNHEY and CDR2 as SVGAGI. There are 15 residues in the CDR3. Deletions cut 6 bases from V and 2 bases from J, with 14 bases between. The CDR3 protein is CASSSAGRAGNTIYF. CDR3 coding DNA: TGTGCCAGCAGCTCCGCGGGTAGGGCTGGAAACACCATATATTTT.

This chain connects TRBV6-6 to TRBJ1-2, with D hard to call. Trimming removed 2 bases from V and 6 bases from J, with 13 bases in between. Looked up from germline, CDR1 is MNHNY and CDR2 is SVGAGI (reference sequence). The CDR3 has 14 residues. The CDR3 protein is CASSYGTGRDGYTF. The CDR3 DNA is TGTGCCAGCAGTTACGGAACCGGGAGGGATGGCTACACCTTC.

This sequence joins TRBV7-9 and TRBJ1-1, with D tentatively TRBD1 (6 bases). The CDR3 sequence is 14 residues long. The V gene lost 6 bases and the J gene lost 0 bases, with 11 bases spanning the gap. Germline-derived CDR1 and CDR2 are SEHNR and FQNEAQ (reference sequence). The CDR3 loop is CASRDRSVNTEAFF. CDR3 nucleotide sequence: TGTGCCAGCAGGGACAGAAGTGTGAACACTGAAGCTTTCTTT.

The DNA of the CDR3 is TGTGCCAGCAGTAGAAGGCTAGGAGAGACCCAGTACTTC. Amino acid sequence: CASSRRLGETQYF. This sequence joins TRBV28 and TRBJ2-5; D remains ambiguous. The CDR3 loop spans 13 amino acids. Germline assignment: CDR1 MDHEN and CDR2 SYDVKM. With 5 bases removed from V and 4 bases from J, the gap between germline ends came to 11 bases.

V usage is TRBV27 and J usage is TRBJ2-5; TRBD2 matches at 10 bases. The CDR3 loop spans 20 amino acids. The V and J ends lost 2 bases and 4 bases, in that order; junction bases with no gene match: 19. Germline-derived CDR1 and CDR2 are MNHEY and SMNVEV (reference sequence). The DNA of the CDR3 is TGTGCCAGCAGTTTAGACCCCGGGGCTAGCGGGAGAAAGAGGGGAGAGACCCAGTACTTC. Amino acid sequence: CASSLDPGASGRKRGETQYF.

V and J are TRBV29-1 and TRBJ2-1; TRBD2 aligns across 7 bases. Germline loops: CDR1 SQVTM, CDR2 ANQGSEA. V dropped 3 bases and J dropped 2; count of bases not matched to a gene: 4. The length of the CDR3 is 14 residues. The CDR3 nucleotides are TGCAGCGTTGAGGTAGGGAGGGCCTACAATGAGCAGTTCTTC. Encoded protein: CSVEVGRAYNEQFF.